Included here is one TCR beta chain sequence, with context. Its recognized antigen is unknown. It has no much larger one-base neighbor in the sample; base qualities were not kept. At one collaborating source in Seattle, patients were enrolled during active infection and were followed longitudinally through the course of disease. Each collaborating institution followed its own protocols to collect whole blood in K2EDTA tubes. Collaborator samples were shipped for TCRbeta analysis as frozen whole blood, isolated PBMCs, or DNA extracted from either sample type. TCRbeta CDR3 regions were amplified from genomic DNA by means of the immunoSEQ Assay, a bias-controlled multiplex PCR. The paper's processing steps were these. The number of nucleated cells in each sample was estimated from the amplification of reference gene primers within the assay. To quantify the absolute abundance of each unique TCRbeta CDR3 rearrangement, sequence reads were collapsed and filtered. For each sample, productive Simpson clonality was calculated as the square root of Simpson's diversity index over productive rearrangements. Imported from immuneACCESS, the table was reduced by TCRdb to in-frame sequences with V and J called. These copies leave out some clones; in studies compared against another copy, an unresolved V gene accounts for under half, and the cause of the remainder is not known. The D gene and trimming were derived from the DNA, and the V and J assignments and clone size from that table. The sample table shows tens of thousands of clones, and roughly 91% are seen once. The leading ten clones occupy more than 5.5% of the sample.

These data belong to a study of blood T cell repertoires in COVID-19 (dated by TCRdb to 2020 to 2022). Context from the whole study: Samples covering the acute and convalescent phases of COVID-19 were provided by collaborators in the United States, Italy and Spain. The material from the prospective study consisted of cDNA or gDNA derived from T cells, B-cell-depleted T cells, or PBMCs. Deeply sampled blood TCRbeta repertoires from subjects exposed to, actively infected with, or recovered from COVID-19 were included in the dataset. The repertoires were released in a freely available public database meant as a resource for research on the immune response to SARS-CoV-2. The samples were drawn from two sources: the first 160 participants of the ongoing ImmuneRACE study, and 1,000 to 1,500 subjects contributed by 6 global collaborators. Sample metadata almost always included a de-identified subject ID, COVID-19 status, age in years and sex. Where available, HLA class I and class II types were obtained from metadata supplied by the sample provider rather than from assay-based typing. Study-wide findings and limitations: How much clinical and demographic metadata was included differed by source and by participant, and the metadata was provided uncurated.

As encoded in the germline V gene, CDR1 is SGHAT while CDR2 is FQNNGV. V ends up 1 base short and J 6 bases short, with an unmatched junction base count of 4. The CDR3 spans 14 residues, from the cysteine through the phenylalanine. The kept DNA is CDR3 alone, 42 bases in frame from the first base. The sequence joins TRBV11-2 to TRBJ2-7; 9 bases in the middle match TRBD1. Material for sequencing was peripheral blood. This receptor was identified in a man aged 35-49 years with COVID-19, enrolled during active disease. The bases are TGTGCCAGCAGCTTAGGGACAGGGGTGGGCGAGCAGTACTTC. Its protein reads: CASSLGTGVGEQYF. The CDR3, completed at both ends by the reference TRBV11-2 and TRBJ2-7 genes, gives the full variable domain EAGVAQSPRYKIIEKRQSVAFWCNPISGHATLYWYQQILGQGPKLLIQFQNNGVVDDSQLPKDRFSAERLKGVDSTLKIQPAKLEDSAVYLCASSLGTGVGEQYFGPGTRLTVT.